This T cell receptor beta chain originates from a study of human T cells and chemical hapten exposure. Whole-study results and caveats: Expanded TCRs were compared with controls, and the expanded TCRs formed significantly more large CDR3 similarity clusters.

Sample time point: patch test 3, about 24 weeks after DPC sensitization. Treatment of the sample: therapeutic diphenylcyclopropenone sensitization with weekly scalp DPC. The CDR3 is 14 residues long. Per the germline V gene, CDR1 is LGHNA and CDR2 is YNFKEQ. V trimming: 5 bases; J trimming: 6 bases; junction bases outside the gene matches: 9. Each CDR3 protein is one row after TCRdb ran MiXCR on the RACE reads. The repertoire holds around 150,000 distinct CDR3 sequences, with about a quarter as singletons. The table lists this clonotype with a few counts. Its antigen is currently unknown. The rearrangement links TRBV4-2 to TRBJ1-1; 7 nucleotides line up with TRBD1. The input for sequencing was whole blood, taken in connection with sensitization to the hapten diphenylcyclopropenone (DPC). The TCR sequence derives from a woman between 18 and 29 years old with alopecia areata. Some clones in this sample may be carry-over from other donors' samples. CDR3 DNA sequence: TGTGCCAGCAGCTCTAGGGGGCCTAACTCTGAAGCTTTCTTT. It translates to CASSSRGPNSEAFF.